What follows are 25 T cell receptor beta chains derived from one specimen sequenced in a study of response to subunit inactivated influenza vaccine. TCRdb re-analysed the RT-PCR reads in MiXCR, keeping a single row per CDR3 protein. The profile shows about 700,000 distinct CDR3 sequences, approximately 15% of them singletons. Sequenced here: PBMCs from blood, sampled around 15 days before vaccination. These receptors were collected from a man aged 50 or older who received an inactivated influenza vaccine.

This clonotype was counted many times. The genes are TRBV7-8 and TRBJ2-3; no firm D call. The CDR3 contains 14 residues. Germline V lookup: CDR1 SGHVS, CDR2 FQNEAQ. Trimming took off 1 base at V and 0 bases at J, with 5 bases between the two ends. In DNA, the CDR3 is TGTGCCAGCAGCTTAGAGCTGAGCACAGATACGCAGTATTTT. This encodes CASSLELSTDTQYF.

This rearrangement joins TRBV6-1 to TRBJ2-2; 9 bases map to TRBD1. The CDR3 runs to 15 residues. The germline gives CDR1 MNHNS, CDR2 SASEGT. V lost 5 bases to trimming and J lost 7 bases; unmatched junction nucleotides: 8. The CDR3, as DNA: TGTGCCAGCAGTCTCCGGACAGGGGATGTCGGGGAGCTGTTTTTT. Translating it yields CASSLRTGDVGELFF.

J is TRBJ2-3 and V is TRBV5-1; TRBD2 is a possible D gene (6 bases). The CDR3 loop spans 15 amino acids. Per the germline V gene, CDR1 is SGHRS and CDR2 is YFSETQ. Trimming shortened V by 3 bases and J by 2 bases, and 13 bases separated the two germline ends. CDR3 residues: CASSYRGANTDTQYF. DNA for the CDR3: TGCGCCAGCAGCTACCGCGGGGCTAACACAGATACGCAGTATTTT.

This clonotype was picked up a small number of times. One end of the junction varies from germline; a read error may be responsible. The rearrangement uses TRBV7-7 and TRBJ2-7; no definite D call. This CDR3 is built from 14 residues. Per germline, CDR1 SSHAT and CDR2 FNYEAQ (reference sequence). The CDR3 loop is CASSEIGKTYEQYF. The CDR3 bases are TGTGCTAGCAGCGAGATTGGGAAGACCTACGAGCAGTACTTC. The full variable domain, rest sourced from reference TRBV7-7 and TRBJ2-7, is GAGVSQSPRYKVTKRGQDVTLRCDPISSHATLYWYQQALGQGPEFLTYFNYEAQPDKSGLPSDRFSAERPEGSISTLTIQRTEQRDSAMYRCASSEIGKTYEQYFGPGTRLTVT.

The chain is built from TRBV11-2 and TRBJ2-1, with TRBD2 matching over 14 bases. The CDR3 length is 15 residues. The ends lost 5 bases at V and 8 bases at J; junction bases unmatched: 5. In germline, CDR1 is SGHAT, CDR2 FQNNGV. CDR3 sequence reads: CASSKTSGGADEQFF. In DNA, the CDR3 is TGTGCCAGCAGCAAGACTAGCGGGGGGGCCGATGAGCAGTTCTTC. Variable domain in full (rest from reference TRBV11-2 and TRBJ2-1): EAGVAQSPRYKIIEKRQSVAFWCNPISGHATLYWYQQILGQGPKLLIQFQNNGVVDDSQLPKDRFSAERLKGVDSTLKIQPAKLEDSAVYLCASSKTSGGADEQFFGPGTRLTVL.

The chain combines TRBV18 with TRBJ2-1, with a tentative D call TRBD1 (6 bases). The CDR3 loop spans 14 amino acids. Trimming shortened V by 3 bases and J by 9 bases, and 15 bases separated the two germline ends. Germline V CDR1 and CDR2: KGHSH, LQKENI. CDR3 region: CASSPSRTVIEQFF. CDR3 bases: TGTGCCAGCTCACCCTCCAGGACAGTTATTGAGCAGTTCTTC. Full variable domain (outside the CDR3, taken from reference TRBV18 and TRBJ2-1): NAGVMQNPRHLVRRRGQEARLRCSPMKGHSHVYWYRQLPEEGLKFMVYLQKENIIDESGMPKERFSAEFPKEGPSILRIQQVVRGDSAAYFCASSPSRTVIEQFFGPGTRLTVL.

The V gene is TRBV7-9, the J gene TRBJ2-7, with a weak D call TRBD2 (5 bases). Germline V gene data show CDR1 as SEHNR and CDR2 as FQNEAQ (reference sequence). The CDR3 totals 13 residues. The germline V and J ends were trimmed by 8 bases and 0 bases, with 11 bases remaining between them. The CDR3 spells CASGPGVSYEQYF. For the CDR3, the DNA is TGTGCCAGCGGCCCCGGGGTCTCCTACGAGCAGTACTTC.

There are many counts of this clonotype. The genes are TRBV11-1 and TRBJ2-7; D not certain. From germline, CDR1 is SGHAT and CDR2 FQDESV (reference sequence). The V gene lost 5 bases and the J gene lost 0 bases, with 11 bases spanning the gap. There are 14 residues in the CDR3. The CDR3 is CASSPPTASYEQYF. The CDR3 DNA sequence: TGTGCCAGCAGCCCCCCTACGGCCTCCTACGAGCAGTACTTC.

In nucleotides, the CDR3 is TGTGCCAGCAGTCCCACGGGGGCTTGGAACGAGCAGTACTTC. The encoded protein is CASSPTGAWNEQYF. The chain recombines TRBV9 with TRBJ2-7; tentatively, D is TRBD1 or TRBD2 (6 bases each). Germline V gene lookup returns CDR1 SGDLS and CDR2 YYNGEE. The V end was cut by 5 bases, the J end by 5 bases, with 17 bases between. The CDR3 has 14 residues.

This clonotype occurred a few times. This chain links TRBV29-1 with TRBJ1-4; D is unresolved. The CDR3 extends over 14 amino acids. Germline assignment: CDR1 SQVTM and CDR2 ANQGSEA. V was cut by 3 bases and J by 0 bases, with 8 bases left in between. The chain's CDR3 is CSVEGTSTNEKLFF. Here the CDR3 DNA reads TGCAGCGTTGAGGGTACTTCAACTAATGAAAAACTGTTTTTT. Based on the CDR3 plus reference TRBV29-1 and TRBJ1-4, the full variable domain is SAVISQKPSRDICQRGTSLTIQCQVDSQVTMMFWYRQQPGQSLTLIATANQGSEATYESGFVIDKFPISRPNLTFSTLTVSNMSPEDSSIYLCSVEGTSTNEKLFFGSGTQLSVL.

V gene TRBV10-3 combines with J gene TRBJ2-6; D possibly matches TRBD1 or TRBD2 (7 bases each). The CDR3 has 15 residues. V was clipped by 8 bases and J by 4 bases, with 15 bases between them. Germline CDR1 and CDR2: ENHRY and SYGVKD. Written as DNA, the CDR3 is TGTGCCATCGGCGCAGGGGGGGCGGGGGCCAACGTCCTGACTTTC. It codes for CAIGAGGAGANVLTF.

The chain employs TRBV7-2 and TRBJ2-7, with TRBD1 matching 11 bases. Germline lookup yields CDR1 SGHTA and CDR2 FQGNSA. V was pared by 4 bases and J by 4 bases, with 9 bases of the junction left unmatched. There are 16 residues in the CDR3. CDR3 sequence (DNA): TGTGCCAGCAGCTCCCCGCGCGGGACAGGGGGTTACGAGCAGTACTTC. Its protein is CASSSPRGTGGYEQYF.

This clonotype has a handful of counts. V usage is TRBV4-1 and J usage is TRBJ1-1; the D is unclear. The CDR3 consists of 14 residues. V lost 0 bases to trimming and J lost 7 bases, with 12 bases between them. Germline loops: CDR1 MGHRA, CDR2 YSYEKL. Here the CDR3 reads CASSQDGGTIEAFF. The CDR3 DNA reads TGCGCCAGCAGCCAAGATGGAGGTACGATTGAAGCTTTCTTT.

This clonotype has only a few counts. CDR3 region: CSASLNLGYEQYF. Written as DNA, the CDR3 is TGCAGTGCTAGCCTAAACCTCGGATACGAGCAGTACTTC. The rearrangement joins TRBV20-1 to TRBJ2-7, with D hard to call. The CDR3 sequence is 13 residues long. V was pared by 3 bases and J by 4 bases, with 13 bases between. Germline CDR1 and CDR2: DFQATT and SNEGSKA (reference sequence).

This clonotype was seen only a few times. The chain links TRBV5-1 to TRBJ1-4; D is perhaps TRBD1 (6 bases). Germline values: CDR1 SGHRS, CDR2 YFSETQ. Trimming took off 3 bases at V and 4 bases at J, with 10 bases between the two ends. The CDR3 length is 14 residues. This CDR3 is CASSSGQYNEKLFF. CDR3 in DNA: TGCGCCAGCAGCTCCGGACAGTATAATGAAAAACTGTTTTTT.

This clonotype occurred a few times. The CDR3 DNA sequence: TGTGCCAGCTCACCAGGCGCAGGTACCGGGGCCAACGTCCTGACTTTC. Translating it yields CASSPGAGTGANVLTF. The chain is built from TRBV18 and TRBJ2-6; no clear D gene. The germline V gene encodes CDR1 KGHSH and CDR2 LQKENI. The CDR3 covers 16 residues. The V end lost 2 bases, the J end lost 4 bases, and 12 bases lay between the germline ends. The whole variable domain, remainder taken from reference TRBV18 and TRBJ2-6, is NAGVMQNPRHLVRRRGQEARLRCSPMKGHSHVYWYRQLPEEGLKFMVYLQKENIIDESGMPKERFSAEFPKEGPSILRIQQVVRGDSAAYFCASSPGAGTGANVLTFGAGSRLTVL.

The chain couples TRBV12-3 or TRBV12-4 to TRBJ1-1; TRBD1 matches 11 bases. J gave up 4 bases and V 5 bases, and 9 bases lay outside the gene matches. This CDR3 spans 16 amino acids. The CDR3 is CASSADRGLSSTEAFF. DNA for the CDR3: TGTGCCAGCAGTGCGGACAGGGGGCTCAGCTCCACTGAAGCTTTCTTT.

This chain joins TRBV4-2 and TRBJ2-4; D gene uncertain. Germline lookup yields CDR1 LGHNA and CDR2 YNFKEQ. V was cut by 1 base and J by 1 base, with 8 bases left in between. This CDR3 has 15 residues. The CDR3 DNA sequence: TGTGCCAGCAGCCAAGGAGGATCGGCCAAAAACATTCAGTACTTC. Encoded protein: CASSQGGSAKNIQYF.

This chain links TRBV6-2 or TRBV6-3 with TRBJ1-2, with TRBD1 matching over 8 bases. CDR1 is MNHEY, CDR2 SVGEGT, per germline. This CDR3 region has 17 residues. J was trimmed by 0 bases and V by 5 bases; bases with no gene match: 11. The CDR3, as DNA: TGTGCCAGCAGTCGTACCGGGACAGGCCTAGCTAACTATGGCTACACCTTC. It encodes CASSRTGTGLANYGYTF.

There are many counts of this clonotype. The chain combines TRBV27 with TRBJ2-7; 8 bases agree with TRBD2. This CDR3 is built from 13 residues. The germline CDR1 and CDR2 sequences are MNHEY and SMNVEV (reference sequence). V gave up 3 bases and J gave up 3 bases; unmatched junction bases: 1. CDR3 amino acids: CASSFGGGYEQYF. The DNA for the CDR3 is TGTGCCAGCAGTTTCGGGGGGGGCTACGAGCAGTACTTC.

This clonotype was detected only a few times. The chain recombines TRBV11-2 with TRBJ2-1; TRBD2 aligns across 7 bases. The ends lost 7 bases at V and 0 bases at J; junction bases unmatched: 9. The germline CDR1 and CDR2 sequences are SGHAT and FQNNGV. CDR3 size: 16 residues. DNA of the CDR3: TGTGCCAGCATAATTGGGGGGGGGAGCTCCTACAATGAGCAGTTCTTC. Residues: CASIIGGGSSYNEQFF.

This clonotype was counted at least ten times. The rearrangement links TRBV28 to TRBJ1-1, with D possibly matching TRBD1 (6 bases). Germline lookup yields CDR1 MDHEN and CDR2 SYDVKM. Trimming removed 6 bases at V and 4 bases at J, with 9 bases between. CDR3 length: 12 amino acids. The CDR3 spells CASSIRGTEAFF. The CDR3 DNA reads TGTGCCAGCAGCATCAGGGGCACTGAAGCTTTCTTT.

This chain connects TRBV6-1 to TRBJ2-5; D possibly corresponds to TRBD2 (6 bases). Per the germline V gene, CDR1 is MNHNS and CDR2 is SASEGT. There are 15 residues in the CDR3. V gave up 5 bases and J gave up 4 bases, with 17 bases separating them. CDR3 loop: CASSQQGGRVETQYF. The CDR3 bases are TGTGCCAGCAGTCAGCAGGGAGGACGTGTAGAGACCCAGTACTTC.

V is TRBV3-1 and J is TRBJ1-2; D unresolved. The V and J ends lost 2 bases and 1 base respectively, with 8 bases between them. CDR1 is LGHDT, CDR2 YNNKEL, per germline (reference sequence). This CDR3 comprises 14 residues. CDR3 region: CASSQQHVNYGYTF. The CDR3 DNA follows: TGTGCCAGCAGCCAACAACATGTTAACTATGGCTACACCTTC.

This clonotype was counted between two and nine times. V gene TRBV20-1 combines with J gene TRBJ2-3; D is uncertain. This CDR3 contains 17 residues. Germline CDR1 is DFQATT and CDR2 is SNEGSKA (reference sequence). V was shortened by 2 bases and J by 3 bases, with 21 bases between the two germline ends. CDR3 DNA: TGCAGTGCTAGAACCTCATTAACACCTCTTGAGACAGATACGCAGTATTTT. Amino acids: CSARTSLTPLETDTQYF.